This record looks at one T cell receptor (beta chain) sequence and its context. In the study's own analysis: Estimates of nucleated cell counts were drawn from the amplification of reference gene primers. TCRdb keeps only in-frame clones here, not all; method: immunoSEQ multiplex PCR. Clonal size and the V and J genes are those of that table, whereas D and trimming came from the DNA. The table lists about 440,000 clones, about 89% of them singletons. The entry originates in a study of blood T cell repertoires in COVID-19. In the study overall: Some COVID-19 samples were acute and others convalescent; all came from the United States, Italy and Spain. T cells, B-cell-depleted T cells, or PBMCs supplied cDNA or gDNA.

The V and J ends lost 7 bases and 4 bases respectively, with 11 bases between them. CDR3 length: 13 amino acids. Germline V gives CDR1 SNHLY, CDR2 FYNNEI. The source is a woman aged 30 to 39 with acute or convalescent COVID-19. Input material: peripheral blood. This sequence joins TRBV2 and TRBJ2-1; weak D call: TRBD2 (7 bases). The CDR3 loop reads CASTGGPYNEQFF. CDR3 sequence (DNA): TGTGCCAGCACCGGGGGGCCTTACAATGAGCAGTTCTTC.